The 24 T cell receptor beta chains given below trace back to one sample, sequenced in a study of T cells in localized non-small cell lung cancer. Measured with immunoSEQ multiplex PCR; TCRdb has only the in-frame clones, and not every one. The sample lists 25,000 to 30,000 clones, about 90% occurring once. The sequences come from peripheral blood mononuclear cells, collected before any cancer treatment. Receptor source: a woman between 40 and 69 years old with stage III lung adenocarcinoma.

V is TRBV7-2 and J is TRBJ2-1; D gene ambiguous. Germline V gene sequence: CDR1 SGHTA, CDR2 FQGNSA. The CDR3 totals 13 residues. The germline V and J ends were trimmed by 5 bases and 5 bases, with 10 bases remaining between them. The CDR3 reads CASSPRADNEQFF. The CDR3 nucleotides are TGTGCCAGCAGCCCCCGGGCCGACAATGAGCAGTTCTTC.

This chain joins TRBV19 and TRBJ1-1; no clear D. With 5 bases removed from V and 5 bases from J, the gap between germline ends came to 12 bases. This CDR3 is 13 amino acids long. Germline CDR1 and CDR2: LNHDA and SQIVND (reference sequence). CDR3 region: CASSSEELTEAFF. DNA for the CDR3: TGTGCCAGTAGTTCCGAGGAGCTGACTGAAGCTTTCTTT.

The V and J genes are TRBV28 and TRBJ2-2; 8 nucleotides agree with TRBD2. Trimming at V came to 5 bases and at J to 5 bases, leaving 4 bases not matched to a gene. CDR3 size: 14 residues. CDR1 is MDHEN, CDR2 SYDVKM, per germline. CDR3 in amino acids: CASSGQRGTGELFF. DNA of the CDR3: TGTGCCAGCAGTGGACAGCGGGGGACCGGGGAGCTGTTTTTT.

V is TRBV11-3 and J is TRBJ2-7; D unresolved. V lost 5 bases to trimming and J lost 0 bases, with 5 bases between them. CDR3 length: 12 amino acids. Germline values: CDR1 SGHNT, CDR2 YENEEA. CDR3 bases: TGTGCCAGCAGCCACGGCTCCTACGAGCAGTACTTC. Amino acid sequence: CASSHGSYEQYF.

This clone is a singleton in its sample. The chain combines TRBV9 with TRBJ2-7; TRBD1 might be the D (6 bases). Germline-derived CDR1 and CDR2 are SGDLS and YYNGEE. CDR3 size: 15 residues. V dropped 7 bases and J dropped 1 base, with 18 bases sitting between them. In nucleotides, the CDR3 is TGTGCCAGCGGACAGCCCCGGGACCGATCCTACGAGCAGTACTTC. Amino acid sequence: CASGQPRDRSYEQYF.

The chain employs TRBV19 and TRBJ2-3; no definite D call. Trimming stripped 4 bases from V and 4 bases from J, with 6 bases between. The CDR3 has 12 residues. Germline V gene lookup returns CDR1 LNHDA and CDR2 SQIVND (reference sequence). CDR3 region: CASSRDADTQYF. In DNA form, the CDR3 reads TGTGCCAGTAGTAGGGATGCAGATACGCAGTATTTT.

CDR3 sequence: CSVEDGLSYGYTF. CDR3 in DNA: TGCAGCGTTGAAGATGGGCTCAGTTATGGCTACACCTTC. The V call is TRBV29-1, the J call TRBJ1-2; no reliable D call. The V gene's germline CDR1 is SQVTM and CDR2 ANQGSEA. The CDR3 is made up of 13 amino acids. The V gene lost 0 bases and the J gene lost 5 bases, with 10 bases spanning the gap.

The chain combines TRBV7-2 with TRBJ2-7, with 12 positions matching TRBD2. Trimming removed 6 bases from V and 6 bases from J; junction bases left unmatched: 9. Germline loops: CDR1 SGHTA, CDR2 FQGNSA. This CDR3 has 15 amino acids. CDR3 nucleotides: TGTGCCAGCAGGCCTAGACTAGCGGGAGTCTCCGAGCAGTACTTC. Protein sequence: CASRPRLAGVSEQYF. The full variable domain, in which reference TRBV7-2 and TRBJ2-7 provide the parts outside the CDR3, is GAGVSQSPSNKVTEKGKDVELRCDPISGHTALYWYRQSLGQGLEFLIYFQGNSAPDKSGLPSDRFSAERTGGSVSTLTIQRTQQEDSAVYLCASRPRLAGVSEQYFGPGTRLTVT.

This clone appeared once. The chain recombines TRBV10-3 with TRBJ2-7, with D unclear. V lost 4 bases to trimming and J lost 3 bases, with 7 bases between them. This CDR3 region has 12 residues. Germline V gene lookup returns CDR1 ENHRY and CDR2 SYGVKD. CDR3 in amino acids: CAISGFGYEQYF. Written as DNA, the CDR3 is TGTGCCATCAGTGGTTTTGGCTACGAGCAGTACTTC.

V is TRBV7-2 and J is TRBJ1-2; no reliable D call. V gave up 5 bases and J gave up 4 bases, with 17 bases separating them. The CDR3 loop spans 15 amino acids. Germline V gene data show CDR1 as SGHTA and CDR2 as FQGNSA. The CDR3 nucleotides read TGTGCCAGCAGCCCGGACCCCGGGCGGGCCTATGGCTACACCTTC. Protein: CASSPDPGRAYGYTF.

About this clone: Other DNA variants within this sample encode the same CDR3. CDR3 residues: CASSPIDRVYEQYF. CDR3 DNA sequence: TGCGCCAGCAGTCCGATAGACAGGGTCTACGAGCAGTACTTC. The chain couples TRBV5-1 to TRBJ2-7, with TRBD1 matching 7 bases. Germline values: CDR1 SGHRS, CDR2 YFSETQ. The V gene end was trimmed by 5 bases and the J gene end by 3 bases; junction bases not matched to a gene: 8. This CDR3 is built from 14 residues.

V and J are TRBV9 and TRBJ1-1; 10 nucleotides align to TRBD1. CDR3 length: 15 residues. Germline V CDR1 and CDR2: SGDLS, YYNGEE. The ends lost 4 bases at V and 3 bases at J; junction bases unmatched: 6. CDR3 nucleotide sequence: TGTGCCAGCAGCATTACCGGGACAGGGGACACTGAAGCTTTCTTT. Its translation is CASSITGTGDTEAFF.

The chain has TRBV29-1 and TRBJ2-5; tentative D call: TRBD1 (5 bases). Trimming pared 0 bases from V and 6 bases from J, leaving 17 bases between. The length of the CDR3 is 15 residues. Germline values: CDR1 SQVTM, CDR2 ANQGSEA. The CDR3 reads CSVEEGAVDVKTQYF. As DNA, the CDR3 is TGCAGCGTTGAAGAAGGGGCAGTGGATGTAAAGACCCAGTACTTC.

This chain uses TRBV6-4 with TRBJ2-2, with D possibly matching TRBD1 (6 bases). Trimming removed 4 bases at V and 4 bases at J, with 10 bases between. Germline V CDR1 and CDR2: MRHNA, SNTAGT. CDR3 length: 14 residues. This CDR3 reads CASSAGDGTGELFF. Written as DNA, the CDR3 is TGTGCCAGCAGTGCAGGGGATGGCACCGGGGAGCTGTTTTTT.

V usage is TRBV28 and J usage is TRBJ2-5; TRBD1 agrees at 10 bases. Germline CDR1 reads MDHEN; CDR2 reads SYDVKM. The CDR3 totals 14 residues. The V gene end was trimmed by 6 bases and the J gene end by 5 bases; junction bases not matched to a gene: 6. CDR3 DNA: TGTGCCAGCAGCCGGGGACAGGGGAGCGAGACCCAGTACTTC. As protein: CASSRGQGSETQYF.

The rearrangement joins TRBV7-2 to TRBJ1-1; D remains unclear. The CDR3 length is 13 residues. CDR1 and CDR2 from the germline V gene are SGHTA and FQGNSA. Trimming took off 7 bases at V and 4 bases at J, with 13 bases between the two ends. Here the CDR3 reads CASTLNWGTEAFF. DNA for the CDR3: TGTGCCAGCACCCTCAACTGGGGCACTGAAGCTTTCTTT.

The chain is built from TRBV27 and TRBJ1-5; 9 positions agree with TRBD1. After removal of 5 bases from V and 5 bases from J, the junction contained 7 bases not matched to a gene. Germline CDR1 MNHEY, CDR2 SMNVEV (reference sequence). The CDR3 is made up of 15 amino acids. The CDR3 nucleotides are TGTGCCAGCAGTCGGCTGGGACAGGGTGATCAGCCCCAGCATTTT. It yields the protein CASSRLGQGDQPQHF.

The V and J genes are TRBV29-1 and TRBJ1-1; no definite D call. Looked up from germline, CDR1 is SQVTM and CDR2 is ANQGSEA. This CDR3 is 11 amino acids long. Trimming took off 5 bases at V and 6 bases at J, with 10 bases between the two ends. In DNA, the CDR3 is TGCAGCGTTCCGTATGGGGCTGAAGCTTTCTTT. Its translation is CSVPYGAEAFF.

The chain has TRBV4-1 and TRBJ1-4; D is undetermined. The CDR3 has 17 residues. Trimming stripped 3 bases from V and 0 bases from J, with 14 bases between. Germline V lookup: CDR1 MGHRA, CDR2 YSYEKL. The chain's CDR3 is CASSQGQTSATNEKLFF. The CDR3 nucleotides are TGCGCCAGCAGCCAGGGCCAGACCTCTGCAACTAATGAAAAACTGTTTTTT.

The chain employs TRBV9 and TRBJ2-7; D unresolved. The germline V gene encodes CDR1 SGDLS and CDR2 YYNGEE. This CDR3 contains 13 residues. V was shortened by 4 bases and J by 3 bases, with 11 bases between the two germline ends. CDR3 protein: CASSPSDFYEQYF. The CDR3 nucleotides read TGTGCCAGCAGCCCTTCAGATTTCTACGAGCAGTACTTC. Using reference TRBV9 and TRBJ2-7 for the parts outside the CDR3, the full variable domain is DSGVTQTPKHLITATGQRVTLRCSPRSGDLSVYWYQQSLDQGLQFLIQYYNGEERAKGNILERFSAQQFPDLHSELNLSSLELGDSALYFCASSPSDFYEQYFGPGTRLTVT.

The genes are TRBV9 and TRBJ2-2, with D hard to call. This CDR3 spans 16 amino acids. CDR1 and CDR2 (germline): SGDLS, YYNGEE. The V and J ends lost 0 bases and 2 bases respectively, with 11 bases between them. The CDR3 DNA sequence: TGTGCCAGCAGCGTAGGCACAGCCGGCAACACCGGGGAGCTGTTTTTT. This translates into CASSVGTAGNTGELFF.

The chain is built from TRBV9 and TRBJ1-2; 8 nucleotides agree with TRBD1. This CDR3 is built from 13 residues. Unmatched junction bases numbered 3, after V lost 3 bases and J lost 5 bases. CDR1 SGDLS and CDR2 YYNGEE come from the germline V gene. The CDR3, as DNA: TGTGCCAGCAGCGCCGGGACAGGATATGGCTACACCTTC. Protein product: CASSAGTGYGYTF.

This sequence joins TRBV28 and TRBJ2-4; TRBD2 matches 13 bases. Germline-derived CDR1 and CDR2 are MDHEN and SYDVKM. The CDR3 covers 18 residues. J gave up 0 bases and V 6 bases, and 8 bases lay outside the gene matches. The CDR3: CASSFELAGGRAKNIQYF. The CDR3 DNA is TGTGCCAGCAGCTTCGAACTAGCGGGAGGGCGAGCCAAAAACATTCAGTACTTC.

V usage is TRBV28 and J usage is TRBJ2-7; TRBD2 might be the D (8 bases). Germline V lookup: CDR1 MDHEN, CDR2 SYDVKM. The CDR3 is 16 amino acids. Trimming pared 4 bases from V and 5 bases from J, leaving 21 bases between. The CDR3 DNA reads TGTGCCAGCAGTTCCACAGGGGAGGGTAGCGGGAACGAGCAGTACTTC. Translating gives CASSSTGEGSGNEQYF.